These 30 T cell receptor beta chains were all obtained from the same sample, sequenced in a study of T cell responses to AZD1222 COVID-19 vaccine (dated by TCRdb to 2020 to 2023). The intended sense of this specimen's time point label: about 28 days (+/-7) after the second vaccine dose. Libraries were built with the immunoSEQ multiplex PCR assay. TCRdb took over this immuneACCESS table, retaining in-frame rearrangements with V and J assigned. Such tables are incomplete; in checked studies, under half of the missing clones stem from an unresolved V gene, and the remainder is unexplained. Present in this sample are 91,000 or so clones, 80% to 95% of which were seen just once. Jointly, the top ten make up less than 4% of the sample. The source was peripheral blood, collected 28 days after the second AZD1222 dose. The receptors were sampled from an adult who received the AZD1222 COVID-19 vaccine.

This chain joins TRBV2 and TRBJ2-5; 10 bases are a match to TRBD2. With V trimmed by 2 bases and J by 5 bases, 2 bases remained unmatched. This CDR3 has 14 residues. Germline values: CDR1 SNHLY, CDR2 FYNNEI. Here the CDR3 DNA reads TGTGCCAGCAGTGAAAGCGGGGGGGCGGAGACCCAGTACTTC. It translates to CASSESGGAETQYF.

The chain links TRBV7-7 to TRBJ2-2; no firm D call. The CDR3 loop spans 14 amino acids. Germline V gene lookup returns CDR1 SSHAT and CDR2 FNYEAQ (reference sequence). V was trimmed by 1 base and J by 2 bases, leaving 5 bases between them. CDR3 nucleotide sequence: TGTGCCAGCAGCTTAGACAGAAACACCGGGGAGCTGTTTTTT. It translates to CASSLDRNTGELFF.

CDR3 coding DNA: TGTGCCAGCAGCGGGGACGGTCTATACGAGCAGTACTTC. Protein: CASSGDGLYEQYF. The chain is built from TRBV5-4 and TRBJ2-7; perhaps D is TRBD1 or TRBD2 (5 bases each). The CDR3 runs 13 residues. CDR1 is SGHNT, CDR2 YYREEE, per germline (reference sequence). Trimming took off 4 bases at V and 4 bases at J, with 12 bases between the two ends.

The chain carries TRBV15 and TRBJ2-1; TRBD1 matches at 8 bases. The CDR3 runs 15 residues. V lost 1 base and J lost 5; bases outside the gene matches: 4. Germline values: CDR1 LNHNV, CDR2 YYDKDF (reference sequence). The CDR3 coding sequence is TGTGCCACCAGCAGAGGCAGGGGGCTTAACAATGAGCAGTTCTTC. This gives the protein CATSRGRGLNNEQFF.

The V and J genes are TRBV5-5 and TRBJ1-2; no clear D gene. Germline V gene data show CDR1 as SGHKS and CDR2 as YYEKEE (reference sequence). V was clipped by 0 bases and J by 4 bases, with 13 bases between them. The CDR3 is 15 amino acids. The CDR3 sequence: CASSLGTRSSYGYTF. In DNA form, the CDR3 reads TGTGCCAGCAGCTTGGGGACTAGATCGTCCTATGGCTACACCTTC. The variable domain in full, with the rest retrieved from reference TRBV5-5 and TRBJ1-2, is DAGVTQSPTHLIKTRGQQVTLRCSPISGHKSVSWYQQVLGQGPQFIFQYYEKEERGRGNFPDRFSARQFPNYSSELNVNALLLGDSALYLCASSLGTRSSYGYTFGSGTRLTVV.

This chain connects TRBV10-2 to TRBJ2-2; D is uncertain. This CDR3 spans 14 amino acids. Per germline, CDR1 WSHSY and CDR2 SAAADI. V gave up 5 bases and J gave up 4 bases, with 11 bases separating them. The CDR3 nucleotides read TGCGCCAGCAGTAGGGCCAGTCGCACCGGGGAGCTGTTTTTT. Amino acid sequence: CASSRASRTGELFF.

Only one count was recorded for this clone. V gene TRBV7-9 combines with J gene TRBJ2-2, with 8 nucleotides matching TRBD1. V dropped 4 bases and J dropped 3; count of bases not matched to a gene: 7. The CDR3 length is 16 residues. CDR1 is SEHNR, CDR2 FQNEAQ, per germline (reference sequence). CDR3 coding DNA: TGTGCCAGCAGCTCCCCAGGGGGCATGGACACCGGGGAGCTGTTTTTT. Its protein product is CASSSPGGMDTGELFF.

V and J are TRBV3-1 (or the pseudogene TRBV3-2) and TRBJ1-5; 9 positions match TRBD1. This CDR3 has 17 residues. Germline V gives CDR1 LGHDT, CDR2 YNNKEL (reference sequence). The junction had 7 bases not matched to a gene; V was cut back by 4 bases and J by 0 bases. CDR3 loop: CASSRDREPYSNQPQHF. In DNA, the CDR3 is TGTGCCAGCAGCCGGGACAGGGAACCGTATAGCAATCAGCCCCAGCATTTT.

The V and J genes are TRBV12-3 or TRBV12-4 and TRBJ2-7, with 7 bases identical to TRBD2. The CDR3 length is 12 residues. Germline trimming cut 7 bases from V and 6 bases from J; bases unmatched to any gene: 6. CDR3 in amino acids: CASNLSGGEQYF. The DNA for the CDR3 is TGTGCCAGCAACCTGTCGGGAGGCGAGCAGTACTTC.

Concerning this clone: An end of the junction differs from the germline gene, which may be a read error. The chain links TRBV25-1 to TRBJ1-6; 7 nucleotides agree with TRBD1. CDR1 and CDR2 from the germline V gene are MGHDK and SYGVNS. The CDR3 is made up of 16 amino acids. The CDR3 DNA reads TGTGCCAGCAGTGCAGGGACAGCCTCCTTTAATTCACCCCTCCACTTT. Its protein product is CASSAGTASFNSPLHF. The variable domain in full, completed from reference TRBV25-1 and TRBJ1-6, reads EADIYQTPRYLVIGTGKKITLECSQTMGHDKMYWYQQDPGMELHLIHYSYGVNSTEKGDLSSESTVSRIRTEHFPLTLESARPSHTSQYLCASSAGTASFNSPLHFGNGTRLTVT.

The CDR3 is CASSLRYNSGLAGGNYNEQFF. The CDR3, as DNA: TGTGCCAGCAGCTTGCGTTATAACTCGGGACTAGCGGGGGGCAACTACAATGAGCAGTTCTTC. V usage is TRBV7-8 and J usage is TRBJ2-1; 15 nucleotides align to TRBD2. The CDR3 covers 21 residues. CDR1 and CDR2 (germline): SGHVS, FQNEAQ. V lost 3 bases and J lost 3; bases outside the gene matches: 15.

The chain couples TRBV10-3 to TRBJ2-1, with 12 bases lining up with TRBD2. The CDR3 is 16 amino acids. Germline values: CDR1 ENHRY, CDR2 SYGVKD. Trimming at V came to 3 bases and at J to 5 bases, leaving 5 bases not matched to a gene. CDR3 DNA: TGTGCCATCAGTGATTCCCTAGCGGGGGGGAACAATGAGCAGTTCTTC. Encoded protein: CAISDSLAGGNNEQFF.

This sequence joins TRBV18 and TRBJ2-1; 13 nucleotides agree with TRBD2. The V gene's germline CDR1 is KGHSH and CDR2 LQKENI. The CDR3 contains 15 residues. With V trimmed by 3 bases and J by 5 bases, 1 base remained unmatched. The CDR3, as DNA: TGTGCCAGCTCACCCGGACTAGCGGGAGACAATGAGCAGTTCTTC. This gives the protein CASSPGLAGDNEQFF.

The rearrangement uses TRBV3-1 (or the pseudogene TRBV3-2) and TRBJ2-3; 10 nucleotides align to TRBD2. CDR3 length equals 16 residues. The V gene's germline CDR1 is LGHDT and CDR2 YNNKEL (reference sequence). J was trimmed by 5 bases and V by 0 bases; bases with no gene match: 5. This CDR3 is CASSQDGSGGVDTQYF. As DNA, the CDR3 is TGTGCCAGCAGCCAAGATGGAAGCGGGGGGGTAGATACGCAGTATTTT.

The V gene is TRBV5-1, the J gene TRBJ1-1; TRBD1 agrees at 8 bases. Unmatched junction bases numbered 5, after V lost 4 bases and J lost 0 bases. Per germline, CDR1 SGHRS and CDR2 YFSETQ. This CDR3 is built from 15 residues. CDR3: CASSIRQGMNTEAFF. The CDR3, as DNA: TGCGCCAGCAGCATCCGACAGGGGATGAACACTGAAGCTTTCTTT. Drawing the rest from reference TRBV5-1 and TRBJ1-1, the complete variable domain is KAGVTQTPRYLIKTRGQQVTLSCSPISGHRSVSWYQQTPGQGLQFLFEYFSETQRNKGNFPGRFSGRQFSNSRSEMNVSTLELGDSALYLCASSIRQGMNTEAFFGQGTRLTVV.

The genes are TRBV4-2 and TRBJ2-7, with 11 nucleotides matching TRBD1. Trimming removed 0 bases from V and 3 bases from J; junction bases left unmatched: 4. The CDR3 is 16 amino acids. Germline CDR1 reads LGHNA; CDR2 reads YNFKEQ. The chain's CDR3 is CASSQDPGTGGYEQYF. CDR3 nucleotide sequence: TGTGCCAGCAGCCAAGATCCCGGGACAGGGGGCTACGAGCAGTACTTC.

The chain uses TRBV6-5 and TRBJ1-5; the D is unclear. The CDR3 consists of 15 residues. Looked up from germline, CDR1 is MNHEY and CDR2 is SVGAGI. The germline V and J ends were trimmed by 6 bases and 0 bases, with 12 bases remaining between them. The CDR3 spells CASSPTLTSNQPQHF. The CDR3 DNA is TGTGCCAGCAGCCCGACACTTACTAGCAATCAGCCCCAGCATTTT.

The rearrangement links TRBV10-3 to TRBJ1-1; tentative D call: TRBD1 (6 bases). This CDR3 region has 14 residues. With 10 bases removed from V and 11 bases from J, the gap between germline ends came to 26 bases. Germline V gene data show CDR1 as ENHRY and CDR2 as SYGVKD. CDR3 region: CATIPEGGLRVAFF. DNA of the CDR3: TGTGCCACCATCCCAGAAGGGGGGTTGCGAGTGGCTTTCTTT.

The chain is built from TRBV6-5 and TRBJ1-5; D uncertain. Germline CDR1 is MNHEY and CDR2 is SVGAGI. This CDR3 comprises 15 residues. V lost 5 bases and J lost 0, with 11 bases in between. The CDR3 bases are TGTGCCAGCAGTCCCTCCCGGAATAGCAATCAGCCCCAGCATTTT. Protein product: CASSPSRNSNQPQHF.

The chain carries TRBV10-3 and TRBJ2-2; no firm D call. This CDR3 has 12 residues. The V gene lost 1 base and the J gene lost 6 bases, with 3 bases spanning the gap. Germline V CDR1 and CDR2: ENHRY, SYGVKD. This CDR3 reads CAISEWAGELFF. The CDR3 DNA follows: TGTGCCATCAGTGAGTGGGCCGGGGAGCTGTTTTTT.

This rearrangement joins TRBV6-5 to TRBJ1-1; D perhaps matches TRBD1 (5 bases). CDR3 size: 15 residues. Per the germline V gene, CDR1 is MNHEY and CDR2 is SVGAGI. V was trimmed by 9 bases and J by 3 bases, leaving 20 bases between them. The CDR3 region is CARVTNGHLDTEAFF. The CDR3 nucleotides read TGTGCCAGAGTTACAAACGGACACCTGGACACTGAAGCTTTCTTT.

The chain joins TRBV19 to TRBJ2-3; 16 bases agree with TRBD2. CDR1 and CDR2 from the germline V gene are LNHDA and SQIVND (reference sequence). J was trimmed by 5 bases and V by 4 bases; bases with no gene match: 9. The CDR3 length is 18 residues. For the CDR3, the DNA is TGTGCCAGTAGTACCCGCGGGACTAGCGGGGGGGCTGTAGATACGCAGTATTTT. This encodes CASSTRGTSGGAVDTQYF.

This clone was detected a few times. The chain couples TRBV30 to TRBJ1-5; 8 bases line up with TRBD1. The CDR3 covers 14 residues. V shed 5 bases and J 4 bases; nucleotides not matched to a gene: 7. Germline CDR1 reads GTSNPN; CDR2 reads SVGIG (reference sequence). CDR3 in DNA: TGTGCCTGGGGGACAGGATTGGTGAATCAGCCCCAGCATTTT. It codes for CAWGTGLVNQPQHF.

The CDR3 is CASSWLGSTDTQYF. In nucleotides, the CDR3 is TGTGCCAGCAGCTGGTTGGGTAGCACAGATACGCAGTATTTT. The chain uses TRBV7-9 and TRBJ2-3, with D unclear. Germline CDR1 is SEHNR and CDR2 is FQNEAQ (reference sequence). V lost 4 bases, J lost 0 bases, and 8 bases lay in between. The CDR3 has 14 residues.

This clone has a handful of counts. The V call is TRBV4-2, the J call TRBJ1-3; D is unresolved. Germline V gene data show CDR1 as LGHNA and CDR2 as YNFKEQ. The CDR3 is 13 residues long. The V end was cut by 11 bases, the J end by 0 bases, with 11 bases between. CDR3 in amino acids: CASKYASGNTIYF. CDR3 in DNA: TGTGCCTCAAAGTACGCCTCTGGAAACACCATATATTTT.

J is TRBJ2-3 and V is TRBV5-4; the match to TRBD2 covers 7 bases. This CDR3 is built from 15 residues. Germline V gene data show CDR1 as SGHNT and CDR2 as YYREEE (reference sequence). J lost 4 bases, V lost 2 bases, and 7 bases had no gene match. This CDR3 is CASSLAGITADTQYF. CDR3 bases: TGTGCCAGCAGCTTAGCGGGGATTACCGCAGATACGCAGTATTTT.

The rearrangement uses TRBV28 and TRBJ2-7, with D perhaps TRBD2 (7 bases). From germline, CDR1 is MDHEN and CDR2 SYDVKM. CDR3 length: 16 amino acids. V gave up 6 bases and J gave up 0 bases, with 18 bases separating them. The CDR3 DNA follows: TGTGCCAGCAGCCCCGAGGGGGGGGTAACCTCCTACGAGCAGTACTTC. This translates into CASSPEGGVTSYEQYF.

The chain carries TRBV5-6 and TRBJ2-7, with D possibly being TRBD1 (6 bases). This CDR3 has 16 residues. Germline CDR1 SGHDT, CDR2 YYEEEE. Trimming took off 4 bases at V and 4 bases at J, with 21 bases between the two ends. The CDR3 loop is CASSGRRDNRIYEQYF. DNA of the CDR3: TGTGCCAGCAGCGGCCGTCGGGACAATCGGATTTACGAGCAGTACTTC.

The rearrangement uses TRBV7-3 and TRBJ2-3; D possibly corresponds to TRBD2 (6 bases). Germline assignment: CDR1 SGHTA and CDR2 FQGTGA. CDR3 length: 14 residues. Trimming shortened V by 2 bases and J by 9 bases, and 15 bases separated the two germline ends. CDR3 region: CASSLGAGPGTQYF. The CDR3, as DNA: TGTGCCAGCAGCTTAGGTGCGGGGCCCGGGACGCAGTATTTT.

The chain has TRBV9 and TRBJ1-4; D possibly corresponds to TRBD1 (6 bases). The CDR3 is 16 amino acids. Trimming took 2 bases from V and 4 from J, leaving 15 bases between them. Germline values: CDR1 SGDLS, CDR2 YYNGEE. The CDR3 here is CASSVNTGLDNEKLFF. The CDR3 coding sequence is TGTGCCAGCAGCGTCAACACAGGGCTAGATAATGAAAAACTGTTTTTT.